This T cell receptor beta chain was captured by sequencing in a study of blood T cell repertoires in COVID-19. Across the whole study: Samples taken during acute and convalescent COVID-19 were collected in the United States, Italy and Spain. PBMCs, B-cell-depleted T cells, or T cells provided the cDNA or gDNA that made up the material.

The authors' processing: Scientists estimated how many nucleated cells there were by amplifying reference gene primers. Sequencing was performed with immunoSEQ multiplex PCR; in TCRdb, only in-frame clones are kept and a portion is missing. The V and J calls and clone size come from that table; D and trimming were worked out from the DNA. Among around 270,000 clones listed, around 89% were seen once. CDR3 length equals 13 residues. CDR1 SGHNT and CDR2 YYREEE come from the germline V gene (reference sequence). Losses at the gene ends were 4 bases for V and 4 bases for J; bases not matched to a gene: 2.

The chain carries TRBV5-4 and TRBJ2-7; TRBD1 aligns across 10 bases. Input material: peripheral blood. The source is a man aged 60-69 years who had recovered from COVID-19. CDR3 amino acids: CASSRQGAYEQYF. DNA for the CDR3: TGTGCCAGCAGCCGACAGGGGGCTTACGAGCAGTACTTC.